The 12 T cell receptor beta chains below were found in one sample sequenced in a study of cytomegalovirus exposure and HLA in healthy donors. The assay was immunoSEQ multiplex PCR, and TCRdb's table has in-frame clones only and misses some. The data hold approximately 280,000 clones, with 88% observed a single time. The sequencing input was PBMCs. The receptors originated from a woman aged 18-29 years in good health and CMV-seronegative.

This chain joins TRBV10-2 and TRBJ2-1; D uncertain. The germline V and J ends were trimmed by 6 bases and 2 bases, with 8 bases remaining between them. Per the germline V gene, CDR1 is WSHSY and CDR2 is SAAADI. This CDR3 spans 13 amino acids. In DNA, the CDR3 is TGCGCCAGCAGAGTGAGAACCTACAATGAGCAGTTCTTC. It codes for CASRVRTYNEQFF.

The chain employs TRBV5-8 and TRBJ2-7, with 9 positions matching TRBD2. The junction had 8 bases not matched to a gene; V was cut back by 6 bases and J by 1 base. The CDR3 is 15 amino acids. CDR1 is SGHTS and CDR2 is YDEGEE in the germline V gene. The CDR3 nucleotides read TGTGCCAGCAACATAGTTCTAGCGGGATCCTACGAGCAGTACTTC. Residues: CASNIVLAGSYEQYF.

The V gene is TRBV20-1, the J gene TRBJ2-2, with 7 bases that match TRBD2. Trimming at V came to 7 bases and at J to 6 bases, leaving 2 bases not matched to a gene. From germline, CDR1 is DFQATT and CDR2 SNEGSKA (reference sequence). This CDR3 has 11 amino acids. CDR3 in amino acids: CSVAGAGELFF. In DNA form, the CDR3 reads TGCAGTGTAGCGGGCGCCGGGGAGCTGTTTTTT.

This chain links TRBV6-6 with TRBJ2-6, with no clear D. The V end was cut by 5 bases, the J end by 0 bases, with 8 bases between. This CDR3 region has 15 residues. Germline V CDR1 and CDR2: MNHNY, SVGAGI (reference sequence). CDR3 in amino acids: CASSGRFSGANVLTF. In DNA form, the CDR3 reads TGTGCCAGCAGTGGCCGCTTCTCTGGGGCCAACGTCCTGACTTTC.

The rearrangement uses TRBV7-9 and TRBJ1-5; 9 bases match TRBD1. The ends lost 5 bases at V and 4 bases at J; junction bases unmatched: 3. The CDR3 sequence is 14 residues long. Per germline, CDR1 SEHNR and CDR2 FQNEAQ (reference sequence). The CDR3 spells CASSLGTGNQPQHF. In nucleotides, the CDR3 is TGTGCCAGCAGCCTTGGGACAGGGAATCAGCCCCAGCATTTT.

The rearrangement uses TRBV18 and TRBJ2-5; 11 nucleotides line up with TRBD2. Germline CDR1 reads KGHSH; CDR2 reads LQKENI. Trimming took 2 bases from V and 5 from J; bases not matched to a gene: 7. The length of the CDR3 is 16 residues. As DNA, the CDR3 is TGTGCCAGCTCACCAGTCACTAGCGGGAGTCGGGAGACCCAGTACTTC. It is translated as CASSPVTSGSRETQYF. Using reference TRBV18 and TRBJ2-5 for the parts outside the CDR3, the full variable domain is NAGVMQNPRHLVRRRGQEARLRCSPMKGHSHVYWYRQLPEEGLKFMVYLQKENIIDESGMPKERFSAEFPKEGPSILRIQQVVRGDSAAYFCASSPVTSGSRETQYFGPGTRLLVL.

The CDR3 bases are TGTGCCAGCAGCTCGGGACTAGCGGGCCGACAAGAGACCCAGTACTTC. This translates into CASSSGLAGRQETQYF. The chain employs TRBV7-2 and TRBJ2-5; the match to TRBD2 covers 12 bases. The length of the CDR3 is 16 residues. Unmatched junction bases numbered 5, after V lost 4 bases and J lost 2 bases. Germline CDR1 reads SGHTA; CDR2 reads FQGNSA.

The CDR3, as DNA: TGCGCCAGCAGCCAGGGGGCTCCCTATAATTCACCCCTCCACTTT. It is translated as CASSQGAPYNSPLHF. This sequence joins TRBV4-1 and TRBJ1-6; tentative D call: TRBD1 (6 bases). V lost 3 bases and J 2 bases, leaving 8 bases between the germline ends. The CDR3 covers 15 residues. Germline CDR1 MGHRA, CDR2 YSYEKL.

The chain joins TRBV5-4 to TRBJ2-7, with 9 bases lining up with TRBD2. The V gene's germline CDR1 is SGHNT and CDR2 YYREEE (reference sequence). The CDR3 is 15 residues long. Trimming cost V 2 bases and J 2 bases; bases outside gene matches: 5. The CDR3 nucleotides are TGTGCCAGCAGCTTCCTAGCGGGAACCCCCTACGAGCAGTACTTC. It translates to CASSFLAGTPYEQYF.

The gene calls are TRBV28 and TRBJ1-2; possible D gene TRBD1, 5 bases. Trimming removed 8 bases at V and 4 bases at J, with 23 bases between. Germline lookup yields CDR1 MDHEN and CDR2 SYDVKM. This CDR3 is built from 16 residues. The CDR3 coding sequence is TGTGCCAGCGTCTATCCCTCCGGGGGGTCAGGCTATGGCTACACCTTC. Translated, it gives CASVYPSGGSGYGYTF.

This chain uses TRBV28 with TRBJ2-7; TRBD2 matches 11 bases. CDR1 and CDR2 (germline): MDHEN, SYDVKM. The CDR3 spans 15 residues. With 6 bases clipped from V and 2 bases from J, the junction kept 6 bases outside the gene matches. CDR3 region: CASSLGTSGTYEQYF. The CDR3 coding sequence is TGTGCCAGCAGCTTAGGGACTAGCGGAACCTACGAGCAGTACTTC.

CDR3 DNA sequence: TGTGCCATCAGTGAGTCGCCGGGGGGGCACAGCTCCGGGCAGTACTTC. It specifies CAISESPGGHSSGQYF. V gene TRBV10-3 combines with J gene TRBJ2-7, with 8 nucleotides matching TRBD2. The CDR3 is made up of 16 amino acids. Germline V CDR1 and CDR2: ENHRY, SYGVKD. V lost 0 bases and J lost 9; bases outside the gene matches: 13.